The present T cell receptor beta chain was sequenced within a study of beta chain features in type 1 diabetes. Study details: Patient and healthy donor groups were alike in age, gender and cell yields.

The sample holds a few counts of this clone. The germline V gene encodes CDR1 SGHDT and CDR2 YYEEEE. V lost 0 bases to trimming and J lost 8 bases, with 5 bases between them. The CDR3 spans 11 residues. Expressed TCRB transcripts were sequenced, since all the RNA that had been isolated was reverse transcribed. Libraries were prepared by immunoSEQ multiplex PCR; TCRdb keeps only in-frame clonotypes and omits some of them. Counted here are about 370,000 clones, around 16% occurring once; the ten biggest clones make up under 0.02%. The genes are TRBV5-6 and TRBJ1-2; D not certain. The clonotype was recovered from a woman in her late teens or twenties in good health. The sample comprised naive CD4+ T cells from blood. The CDR3 protein is CASSLGAGYTF. DNA for the CDR3: TGTGCCAGCAGCTTGGGGGCCGGCTACACCTTC. The full variable domain, in which reference TRBV5-6 and TRBJ1-2 provide the parts outside the CDR3, is DAGVTQSPTHLIKTRGQQVTLRCSPKSGHDTVSWYQQALGQGPQFIFQYYEEEERQRGNFPDRFSGHQFPNYSSELNVNALLLGDSALYLCASSLGAGYTFGSGTRLTVV.